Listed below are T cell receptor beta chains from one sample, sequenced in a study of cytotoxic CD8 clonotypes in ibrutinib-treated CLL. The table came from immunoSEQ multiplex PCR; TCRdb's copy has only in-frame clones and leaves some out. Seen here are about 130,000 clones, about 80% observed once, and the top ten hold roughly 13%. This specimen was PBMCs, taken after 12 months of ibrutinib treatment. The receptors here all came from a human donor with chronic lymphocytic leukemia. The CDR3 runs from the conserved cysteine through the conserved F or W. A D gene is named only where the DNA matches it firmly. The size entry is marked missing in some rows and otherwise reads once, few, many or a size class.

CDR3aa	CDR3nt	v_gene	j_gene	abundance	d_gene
CAISESGQPGNTIYF	TGTGCCATCAGTGAGTCGGGGCAGCCTGGAAACACCATATATTTT	TRBV10-3	TRBJ1-3	NA	NA
CASSGRRGSGNTIYF	TGTGCCAGCAGCGGAAGGCGGGGCTCTGGAAACACCATATATTTT	TRBV7-9	TRBJ1-3	NA	NA
CSVVVFGQPQHF	TGCAGCGTTGTGGTTTTTGGGCAGCCCCAGCATTTT	TRBV29-1	TRBJ1-5	few	NA
CTSSQVPQRETYNEQFF	TGCACCAGCAGCCAAGTTCCTCAGCGCGAAACCTACAATGAGCAGTTCTTC	TRBV1	TRBJ2-1	NA	NA
CASSFRRPGDGYTF	TGTGCCAGCAGCTTTCGACGGCCGGGGGATGGCTACACCTTC	TRBV7-9	TRBJ1-2	few	NA
CASSQDRGREQYF	TGTGCCAGCAGCCAGGATAGGGGCCGCGAGCAGTACTTC	TRBV16	TRBJ2-7	NA	NA
CASSQEKGNYRGLMFLQYF	TGCGCCAGCAGCCAAGAAAAGGGGAACTACAGGGGTTTGATGTTTCTGCAGTACTTC	TRBV4-3	TRBJ2-7	NA	TRBD1
CASSPNPSAGNEQFF	TGTGCCAGCAGCCCTAACCCATCAGCGGGGAATGAGCAGTTCTTC	TRBV27	TRBJ2-1	NA	TRBD2
CASSLVFTSVYNEQFF	TGTGCCAGCAGCTTAGTTTTTACGTCGGTTTACAATGAGCAGTTCTTC	TRBV11-2	TRBJ2-1	NA	NA
CASSSQGSGNTIYF	TGCGCCAGCAGCAGCCAGGGCTCTGGAAACACCATATATTTT	TRBV5-1	TRBJ1-3	NA	NA
CASSVEGGTGELFF	TGTGCCAGCAGTGTAGAGGGAGGAACCGGGGAGCTGTTTTTT	TRBV2	TRBJ2-2	once	NA
CAIRPAGGGETQYF	TGTGCCATCAGACCTGCGGGAGGGGGAGAGACCCAGTACTTC	TRBV10-3	TRBJ2-5	few	TRBD2
CASSYPHGNEQFF	TGTGCCAGCAGTTATCCCCATGGCAATGAGCAGTTCTTC	TRBV28	TRBJ2-1	once	NA
CASSPLGQGLGNQPQHF	TGTGCCAGCTCACCACTGGGACAGGGATTGGGAAATCAGCCCCAGCATTTT	TRBV18	TRBJ1-5	few	TRBD1
CASSLNPLRANVLTF	TGTGCCAGCAGTTTAAATCCTCTTAGGGCCAACGTCCTGACTTTC	TRBV27	TRBJ2-6	NA	NA
CASSLASEIYNEQFF	TGTGCCAGCAGCTTGGCTAGCGAGATCTACAATGAGCAGTTCTTC	TRBV7-2	TRBJ2-1	NA	NA
CASRDTRSNQPQHF	TGTGCCAGCAGGGACACCCGAAGCAATCAGCCCCAGCATTTT	TRBV6-6	TRBJ1-5	NA	NA
CASSDHRRGGGANVLTF	TGTGCCAGCAGTGACCATCGGCGGGGCGGTGGGGCCAACGTCCTGACTTTC	TRBV6-1	TRBJ2-6	NA	NA
CASSLIGGPVGYTF	TGTGCCAGCAGCTTAATTGGGGGGCCTGTTGGCTACACCTTC	TRBV7-9	TRBJ1-2	NA	NA
CASSFGAVSQETQYF	TGTGCCAGCAGTTTTGGGGCAGTATCACAAGAGACCCAGTACTTC	TRBV28	TRBJ2-5	NA	NA
CAWSWGQLNEKLFF	TGTGCCTGGAGCTGGGGGCAGCTTAATGAAAAACTGTTTTTT	TRBV30	TRBJ1-4	NA	NA
CASSLVYSSYEQYF	TGCGCCAGCAGCTTGGTGTACAGCAGCTACGAGCAGTACTTC	TRBV5-1	TRBJ2-7	NA	NA
CASSLADKTGELFF	TGTGCCAGCAGCTTAGCTGATAAAACCGGGGAGCTGTTTTTT	TRBV7-9	TRBJ2-2	once	NA
CASSDDWIQETQYF	TGTGCCAGCAGTGACGACTGGATACAAGAGACCCAGTACTTC	TRBV2	TRBJ2-5	NA	NA
CASIPTAGSYNEQFF	TGTGCCAGCATCCCCACAGCGGGATCCTACAATGAGCAGTTCTTC	TRBV27	TRBJ2-1	NA	TRBD2
CASSQDATGGKGTEAFF	TGCGCCAGCAGCCAAGATGCGACAGGGGGGAAAGGGACTGAAGCTTTCTTT	TRBV4-3	TRBJ1-1	NA	TRBD1
CASSLGQGSYSNQPQHF	TGTGCCAGCAGCCTCGGACAGGGTTCATATAGCAATCAGCCCCAGCATTTT	TRBV13	TRBJ1-5	NA	TRBD1
CASSFTSRGDYEQYF	TGTGCCAGCAGCTTTACGTCTAGGGGGGACTACGAGCAGTACTTC	TRBV11-2	TRBJ2-7	NA	NA
CASSIRDIYEQYF	TGTGCCAGCAGCATCCGGGACATCTACGAGCAGTACTTC	TRBV11-2	TRBJ2-7	NA	NA
CAIRGTGGFYEQYF	TGTGCCATCCGTGGGACAGGGGGTTTTTACGAGCAGTACTTC	TRBV10-3	TRBJ2-7	few	TRBD1
CASSIGDRVTEAFF	TGTGCCAGTAGTATCGGGGACAGGGTCACTGAAGCTTTCTTT	TRBV19	TRBJ1-1	NA	TRBD1
CASSSPPRSYEQYF	TGTGCCAGCAGTTCCCCGCCGAGGAGCTACGAGCAGTACTTC	TRBV28	TRBJ2-7	NA	NA
CATYSSSYEQYF	TGTGCCACCTACTCCTCCTCCTACGAGCAGTACTTC	TRBV4-2	TRBJ2-7	NA	NA
CASSIGALDRAAPQHF	TGTGCCAGTAGTATAGGGGCACTGGACAGGGCTGCGCCCCAGCATTTT	TRBV19	TRBJ1-5	NA	TRBD1
CSAAPLQEQFF	TGCAGTGCCGCCCCCCTTCAAGAGCAGTTCTTC	TRBV20-1	TRBJ2-1	NA	NA
CASSSHPGLAGGPPRDTQYF	TGTGCCAGCAGTTCACACCCGGGACTAGCGGGAGGGCCTCCGAGGGATACGCAGTATTTT	TRBV27	TRBJ2-3	NA	TRBD2
CASSLSSGANTGELFF	TGTGCCAGCAGCTTGTCTAGCGGTGCGAACACCGGGGAGCTGTTTTTT	TRBV5-4	TRBJ2-2	NA	TRBD2
CASGRGQRQETQYF	TGTGCCAGCGGCCGGGGACAACGCCAAGAGACCCAGTACTTC	TRBV6-5	TRBJ2-5	NA	NA
CASSRSSALNTEAFF	TGTGCCAGCAGCCGTAGTTCGGCCCTAAACACTGAAGCTTTCTTT	TRBV7-9	TRBJ1-1	NA	NA
CASSLVGPLNTEAFF	TGCGCCAGCAGCTTAGTGGGACCCTTGAACACTGAAGCTTTCTTT	TRBV5-1	TRBJ1-1	NA	NA
CATSRARGQGIDTQYF	TGTGCCACCAGCAGAGCCCGGGGACAGGGTATCGATACGCAGTATTTT	TRBV15	TRBJ2-3	NA	TRBD1
CASSSPSGLVKNEQFF	TGTGCCAGCAGTTCACCTTCGGGACTAGTTAAGAATGAGCAGTTCTTC	TRBV27	TRBJ2-1	NA	TRBD2
CASSTLQGSKNIQYF	TGTGCCAGCAGCACCTTACAGGGCTCCAAAAACATTCAGTACTTC	TRBV6-5	TRBJ2-4	NA	NA
CASSLGGSGQETQYF	TGTGCCAGCAGCTTGGGTGGTAGCGGCCAAGAGACCCAGTACTTC	TRBV5-4	TRBJ2-5	NA	NA
CASRKTGEGEKLFF	TGTGCCAGCAGGAAGACAGGGGAGGGTGAAAAACTGTTTTTT	TRBV6-5	TRBJ1-4	NA	TRBD1
CASSSGVMPANNEQYF	TGCGCCAGCAGCTCCGGGGTGATGCCGGCTAATAACGAGCAGTACTTC	TRBV5-1	TRBJ2-7	NA	NA
CASSSPRRNQPQHF	TGTGCCAGCAGTTCCCCAAGACGAAATCAGCCCCAGCATTTT	TRBV28	TRBJ1-5	NA	NA
CASSPRGSGTYGYTF	TGTGCCAGCAGCCCGCGAGGGAGTGGGACCTATGGCTACACCTTC	TRBV27	TRBJ1-2	NA	NA
CASSEALLDTEAFF	TGTGCCAGCAGTGAAGCGCTTCTGGACACTGAAGCTTTCTTT	TRBV6-1	TRBJ1-1	NA	NA
CSVLRAEGGTQYF	TGCAGCGTACTCCGGGCCGAAGGGGGGACCCAGTACTTC	TRBV29-1	TRBJ2-5	NA	NA
CASSQERLAGETQYF	TGCGCCAGCAGCCAAGAGAGACTAGCGGGAGAGACCCAGTACTTC	TRBV4-3	TRBJ2-5	NA	TRBD2
CASSLVAGEATEAFF	TGCGCCAGCAGCTTGGTGGCAGGGGAGGCCACTGAAGCTTTCTTT	TRBV5-1	TRBJ1-1	NA	NA